This T cell receptor beta chain appears in the sequencing data of a study of T cells after posttransplantation cyclophosphamide. Study-level results: After PTCy, TRB diversity resembled that of CNI/methotrexate controls. Later post-transplant blood repertoires were often dominated by donor CD8+ memory clones. Tissue-infiltrating T cells from skin or gut overlapped little with blood T cells.

On this clone itself: Its antigen is unknown.

There are 16 residues in the CDR3. Germline lookup yields CDR1 SGHKS and CDR2 YYEKEE (reference sequence). After removal of 4 bases from V and 3 bases from J, the junction contained 10 bases not matched to a gene. The method was immunoSEQ multiplex PCR; TCRdb's version includes in-frame clones alone and lacks a portion of them. This sample yields tens of thousands of clones, of which 70% to 90% are seen a single time; approximately 2.6% belongs to the top ten. The chain combines TRBV5-5 with TRBJ2-3, with TRBD1 identical over 8 bases. The sample comprised PBMCs. This TCR was sampled from a man aged 25-40 years with a blood cancer, CMV-positive, and with a related stem cell donor. The CDR3 DNA follows: TGTGCCAGCAGCCGAAGGACAGGGAGAAGAACAGATACGCAGTATTTT. Its protein is CASSRRTGRRTDTQYF.